This TCR beta chain was recovered during a study of sequential checkpoint blockade in melanoma. J was trimmed by 2 bases and V by 2 bases; bases with no gene match: 10. Germline assignment: CDR1 SQVTM and CDR2 ANQGSEA. This CDR3 is built from 16 residues. The treatment was: randomized to nivolumab then ipilimumab (arm A) or the reverse (arm B). Only in-frame clones appear in the TCRdb table, and some are missing; sequencing was by immunoSEQ multiplex PCR. The sample records over 20,000 clones, 65% to 90% being singletons. The sequencing here drew on CD8+ T cells sorted from blood (inferred from file names), taken from a patient given nivolumab and ipilimumab in sequence. The chain links TRBV29-1 to TRBJ2-7; 9 bases map to TRBD1. The receptor's source is a human donor with melanoma. This chain's CDR3 is CSVETIRTGATYEQYF. The CDR3, as DNA: TGCAGCGTTGAAACCATCAGGACAGGGGCTACCTACGAGCAGTACTTC.